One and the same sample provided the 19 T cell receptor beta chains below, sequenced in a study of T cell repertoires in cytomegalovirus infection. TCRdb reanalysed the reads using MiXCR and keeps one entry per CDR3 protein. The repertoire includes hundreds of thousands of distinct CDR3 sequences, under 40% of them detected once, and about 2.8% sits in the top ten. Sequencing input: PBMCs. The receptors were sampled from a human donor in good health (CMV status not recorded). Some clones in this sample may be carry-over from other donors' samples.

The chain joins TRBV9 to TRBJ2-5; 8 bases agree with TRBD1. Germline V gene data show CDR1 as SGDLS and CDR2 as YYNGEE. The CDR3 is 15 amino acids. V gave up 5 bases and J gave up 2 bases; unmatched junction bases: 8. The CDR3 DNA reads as TGTGCCAGCAGTTATACAGGGGGACCTCAAGAGACCCAGTACTTC. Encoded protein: CASSYTGGPQETQYF.

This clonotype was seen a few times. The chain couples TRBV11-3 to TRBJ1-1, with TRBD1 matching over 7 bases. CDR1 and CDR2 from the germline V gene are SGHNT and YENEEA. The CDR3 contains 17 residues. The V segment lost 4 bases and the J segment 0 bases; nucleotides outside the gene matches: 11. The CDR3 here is CASSYKQGSRMNTEAFF. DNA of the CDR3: TGTGCCAGCAGCTACAAACAGGGGTCAAGAATGAACACTGAAGCTTTCTTT.

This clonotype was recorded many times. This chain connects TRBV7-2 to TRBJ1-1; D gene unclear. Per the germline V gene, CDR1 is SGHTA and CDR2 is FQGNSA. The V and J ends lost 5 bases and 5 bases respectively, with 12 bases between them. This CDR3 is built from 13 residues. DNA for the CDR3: TGTGCCAGCAGCCAAAGCTTGGGGACTGAAGCTTTCTTT. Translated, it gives CASSQSLGTEAFF.

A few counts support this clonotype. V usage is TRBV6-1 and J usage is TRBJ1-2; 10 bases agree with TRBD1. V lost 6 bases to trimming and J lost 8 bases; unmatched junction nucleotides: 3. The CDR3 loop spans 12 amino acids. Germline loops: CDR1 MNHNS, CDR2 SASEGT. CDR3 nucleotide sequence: TGTGCCAGCAGGACAGGGGGCAAGGGCTACACCTTC. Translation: CASRTGGKGYTF.

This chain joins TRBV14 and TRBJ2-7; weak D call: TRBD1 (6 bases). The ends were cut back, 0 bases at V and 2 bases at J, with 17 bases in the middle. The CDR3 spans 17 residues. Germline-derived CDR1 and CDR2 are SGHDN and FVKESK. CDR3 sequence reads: CASSQEGAGWRPYEQYF. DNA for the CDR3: TGTGCCAGCAGCCAAGAGGGGGCTGGCTGGAGGCCCTACGAGCAGTACTTC.

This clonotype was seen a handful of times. This chain's CDR3 is CASSHEGRGTSGNTIYF. DNA of the CDR3: TGTGCCAGCAGCCACGAAGGGAGGGGCACCTCTGGAAACACCATATATTTT. V usage is TRBV6-5 and J usage is TRBJ1-3, with D maybe TRBD1 (5 bases). This CDR3 contains 17 residues. Germline V gene data show CDR1 as MNHEY and CDR2 as SVGAGI. V was shortened by 6 bases and J by 0 bases, with 18 bases between the two germline ends.

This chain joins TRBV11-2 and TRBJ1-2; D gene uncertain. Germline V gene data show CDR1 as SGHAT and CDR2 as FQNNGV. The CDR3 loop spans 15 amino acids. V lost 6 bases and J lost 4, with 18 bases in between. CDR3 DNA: TGTGCCAGCAGTTCAGCGGCTATCGTGGCCTATGGCTACACCTTC. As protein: CASSSAAIVAYGYTF.

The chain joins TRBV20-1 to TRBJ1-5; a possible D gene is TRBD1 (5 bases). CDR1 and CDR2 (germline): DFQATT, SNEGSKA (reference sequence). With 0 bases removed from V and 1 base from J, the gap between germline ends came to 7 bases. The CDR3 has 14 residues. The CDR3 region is CSARDPGSNQPQHF. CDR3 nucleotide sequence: TGCAGTGCTAGAGACCCAGGGAGCAATCAGCCCCAGCATTTT.

CDR3 nucleotide sequence: TGTGCCAGCAGCTTTCAGGGGGCTCGAAGGGAAGCTTTCTTT. Translated, it gives CASSFQGARREAFF. The genes are TRBV7-2 and TRBJ1-1, with 8 bases fitting TRBD1. V shed 3 bases and J 8 bases; nucleotides not matched to a gene: 8. Germline lookup yields CDR1 SGHTA and CDR2 FQGNSA. CDR3 length: 14 residues.

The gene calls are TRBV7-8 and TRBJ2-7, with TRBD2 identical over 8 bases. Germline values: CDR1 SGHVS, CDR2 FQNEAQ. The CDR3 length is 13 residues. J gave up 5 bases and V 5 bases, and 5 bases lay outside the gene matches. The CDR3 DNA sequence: TGTGCCAGCAGCCCGGGGGGGCAAGACGAGCAGTACTTC. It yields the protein CASSPGGQDEQYF.

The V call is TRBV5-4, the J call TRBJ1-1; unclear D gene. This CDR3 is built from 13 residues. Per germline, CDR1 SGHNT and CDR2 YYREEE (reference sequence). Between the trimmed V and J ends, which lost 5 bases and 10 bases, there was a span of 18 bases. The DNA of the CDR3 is TGTGCCAGCAGATTGAGTCCCTCTGATCCAGCTTTCTTT. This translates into CASRLSPSDPAFF.

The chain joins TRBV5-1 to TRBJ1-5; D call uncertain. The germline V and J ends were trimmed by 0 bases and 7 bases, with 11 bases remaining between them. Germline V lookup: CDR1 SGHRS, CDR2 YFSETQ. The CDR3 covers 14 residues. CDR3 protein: CASSLELGVQPQHF. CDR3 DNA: TGCGCCAGCAGCTTGGAACTAGGAGTCCAGCCCCAGCATTTT. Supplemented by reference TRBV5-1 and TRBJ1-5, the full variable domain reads KAGVTQTPRYLIKTRGQQVTLSCSPISGHRSVSWYQQTPGQGLQFLFEYFSETQRNKGNFPGRFSGRQFSNSRSEMNVSTLELGDSALYLCASSLELGVQPQHFGDGTRLSIL.

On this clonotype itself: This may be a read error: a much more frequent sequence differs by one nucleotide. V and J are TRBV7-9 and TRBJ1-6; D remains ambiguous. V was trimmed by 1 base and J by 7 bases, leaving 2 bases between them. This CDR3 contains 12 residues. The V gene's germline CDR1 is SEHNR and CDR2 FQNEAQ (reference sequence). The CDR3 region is CASSLENSPLHF. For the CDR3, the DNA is TGTGCCAGCAGCTTAGAAAATTCACCCCTCCACTTT.

The CDR3 region has the DNA TGTGCCACCAGCAGAGTTCGGCCGGGACGTACGTTGGGGGAGACCCAGTACTTC. It encodes CATSRVRPGRTLGETQYF. The V and J genes are TRBV15 and TRBJ2-5; D possibly uses TRBD1 or TRBD2 (5 bases each). CDR1 is LNHNV, CDR2 YYDKDF, per germline (reference sequence). The ends were cut back, 1 base at V and 5 bases at J, with 23 bases in the middle. The CDR3 totals 18 residues. Based on the CDR3 plus reference TRBV15 and TRBJ2-5, the full variable domain is DAMVIQNPRYQVTQFGKPVTLSCSQTLNHNVMYWYQQKSSQAPKLLFHYYDKDFNNEADTPDNFQSRRPNTSFCFLDIRSPGLGDTAMYLCATSRVRPGRTLGETQYFGPGTRLLVL.

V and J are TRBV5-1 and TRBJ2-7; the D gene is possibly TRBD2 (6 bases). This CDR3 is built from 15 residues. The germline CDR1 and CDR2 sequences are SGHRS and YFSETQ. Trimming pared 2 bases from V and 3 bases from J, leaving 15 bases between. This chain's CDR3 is CASSLGHSGDYEQYF. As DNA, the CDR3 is TGCGCCAGCAGCTTAGGGCACTCGGGGGACTACGAGCAGTACTTC.

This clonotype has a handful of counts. CDR3 protein: CSANGEHSYNEQFF. CDR3 DNA sequence: TGCAGTGCCAACGGGGAACACTCCTACAATGAGCAGTTCTTC. V and J are TRBV20-1 and TRBJ2-1; D is perhaps TRBD2 (5 bases). There are 14 residues in the CDR3. Trimming shortened V by 6 bases and J by 0 bases, and 12 bases separated the two germline ends. Germline V lookup: CDR1 DFQATT, CDR2 SNEGSKA (reference sequence).

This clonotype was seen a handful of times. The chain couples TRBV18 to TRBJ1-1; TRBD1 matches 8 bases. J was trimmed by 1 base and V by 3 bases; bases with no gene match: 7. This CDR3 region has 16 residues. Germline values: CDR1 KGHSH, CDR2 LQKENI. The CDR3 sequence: CASSPGQGLQNTEAFF. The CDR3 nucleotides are TGTGCCAGCTCACCCGGACAGGGCCTACAGAACACTGAAGCTTTCTTT.

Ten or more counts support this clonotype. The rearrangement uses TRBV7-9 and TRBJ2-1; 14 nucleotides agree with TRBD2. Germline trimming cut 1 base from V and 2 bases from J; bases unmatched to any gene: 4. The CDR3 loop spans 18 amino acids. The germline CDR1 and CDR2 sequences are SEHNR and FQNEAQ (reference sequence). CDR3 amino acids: CASSLVGLAGGPYNEQFF. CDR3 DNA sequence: TGTGCCAGCAGCTTAGTCGGACTAGCGGGGGGCCCCTACAATGAGCAGTTCTTC.

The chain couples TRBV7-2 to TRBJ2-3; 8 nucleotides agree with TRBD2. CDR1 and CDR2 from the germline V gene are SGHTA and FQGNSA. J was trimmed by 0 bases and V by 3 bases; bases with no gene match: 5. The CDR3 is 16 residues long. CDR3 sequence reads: CASSLTSAISTDTQYF. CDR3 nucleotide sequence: TGTGCCAGCAGCTTGACTAGCGCCATTAGCACAGATACGCAGTATTTT.